This TCR beta chain was documented in a study of blood T cell repertoires in COVID-19. Study-level background: The United States, Italy and Spain were the sources of the acute and convalescent COVID-19 samples.

Measured with immunoSEQ multiplex PCR; TCRdb has only the in-frame clones, and not every one. The profile covers 300,000 to 350,000 clones, with 89% appearing a single time and under 5% taken by the ten largest. The CDR3 consists of 16 residues. The V and J ends lost 2 bases and 1 base respectively, with 16 bases between them. The germline gives CDR1 GTSNPN, CDR2 SVGIG (reference sequence). A Seattle source enrolled patients during active infection and followed them longitudinally. Material for sequencing was peripheral blood. This clonotype originated in a woman aged 60-75 years with COVID-19, enrolled during active disease. V usage is TRBV30 and J usage is TRBJ2-3, with a possible D match to TRBD2 (7 bases). In nucleotides, the CDR3 is TGTGCCTGGAGTCCTTTCACAGGGAGGGGCACAGATACGCAGTATTTT. It codes for CAWSPFTGRGTDTQYF. Filled out from reference TRBV30 and TRBJ2-3, the complete variable domain reads SQTIHQWPATLVQPVGSPLSLECTVEGTSNPNLYWYRQAAGRGLQLLFYSVGIGQISSEVPQNLSASRPQDRQFILSSKKLLLSDSGFYLCAWSPFTGRGTDTQYFGPGTRLTVL.